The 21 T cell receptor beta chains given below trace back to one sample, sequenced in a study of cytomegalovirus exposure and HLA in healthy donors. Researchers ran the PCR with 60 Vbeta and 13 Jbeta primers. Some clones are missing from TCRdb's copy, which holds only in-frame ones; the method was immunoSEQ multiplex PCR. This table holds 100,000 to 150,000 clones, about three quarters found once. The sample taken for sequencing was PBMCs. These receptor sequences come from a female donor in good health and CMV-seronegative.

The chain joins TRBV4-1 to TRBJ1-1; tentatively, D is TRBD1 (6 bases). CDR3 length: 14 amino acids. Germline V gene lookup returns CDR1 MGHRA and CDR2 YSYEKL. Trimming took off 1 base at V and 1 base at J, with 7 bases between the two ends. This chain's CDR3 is CASSQARGNTEAFF. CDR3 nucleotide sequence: TGCGCCAGCAGCCAAGCCAGGGGGAACACTGAAGCTTTCTTT.

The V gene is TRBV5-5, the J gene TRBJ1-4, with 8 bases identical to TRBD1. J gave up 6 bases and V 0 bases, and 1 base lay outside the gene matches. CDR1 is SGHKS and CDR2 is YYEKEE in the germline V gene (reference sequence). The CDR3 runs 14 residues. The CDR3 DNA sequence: TGTGCCAGCAGCTTGGGGACAGGGTATGAAAAACTGTTTTTT. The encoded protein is CASSLGTGYEKLFF.

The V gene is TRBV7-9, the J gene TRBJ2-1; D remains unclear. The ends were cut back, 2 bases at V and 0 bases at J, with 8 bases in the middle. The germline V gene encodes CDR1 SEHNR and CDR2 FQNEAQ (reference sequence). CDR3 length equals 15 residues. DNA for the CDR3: TGTGCCAGCAGCTTACCACTCGTCTCCTACAATGAGCAGTTCTTC. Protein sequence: CASSLPLVSYNEQFF.

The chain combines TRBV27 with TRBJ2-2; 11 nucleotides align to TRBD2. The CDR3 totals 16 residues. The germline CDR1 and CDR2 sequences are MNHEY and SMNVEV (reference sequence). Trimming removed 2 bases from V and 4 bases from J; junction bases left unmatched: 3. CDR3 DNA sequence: TGTGCCAGCAGTTTACTAGCGGGAGGCAGCACCGGGGAGCTGTTTTTT. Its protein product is CASSLLAGGSTGELFF.

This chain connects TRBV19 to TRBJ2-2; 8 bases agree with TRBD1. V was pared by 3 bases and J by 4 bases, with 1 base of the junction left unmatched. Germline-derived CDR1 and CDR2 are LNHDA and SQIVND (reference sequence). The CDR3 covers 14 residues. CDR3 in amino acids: CASSIDRGTGELFF. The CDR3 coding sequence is TGTGCCAGTAGTATTGACAGGGGCACCGGGGAGCTGTTTTTT.

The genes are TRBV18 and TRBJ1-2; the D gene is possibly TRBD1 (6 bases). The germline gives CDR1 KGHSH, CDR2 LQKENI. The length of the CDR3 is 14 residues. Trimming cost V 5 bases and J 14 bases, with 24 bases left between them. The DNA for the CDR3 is TGTGCCAGCTCATCCTGGACAGCCGGTATGGCTTGGACCTTC. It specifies CASSSWTAGMAWTF.

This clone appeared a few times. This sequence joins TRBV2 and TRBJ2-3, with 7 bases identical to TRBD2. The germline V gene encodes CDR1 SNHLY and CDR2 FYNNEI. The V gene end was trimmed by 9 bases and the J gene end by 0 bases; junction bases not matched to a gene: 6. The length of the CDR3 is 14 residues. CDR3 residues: CASRAGLSTDTQYF. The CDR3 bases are TGTGCCAGTAGAGCGGGATTGAGCACAGATACGCAGTATTTT.

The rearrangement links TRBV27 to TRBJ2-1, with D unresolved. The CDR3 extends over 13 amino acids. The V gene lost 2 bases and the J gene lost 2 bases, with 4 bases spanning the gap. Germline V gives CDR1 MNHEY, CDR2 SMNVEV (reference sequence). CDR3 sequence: CASSLLPYNEQFF. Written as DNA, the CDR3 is TGTGCCAGCAGTTTACTCCCCTACAATGAGCAGTTCTTC.

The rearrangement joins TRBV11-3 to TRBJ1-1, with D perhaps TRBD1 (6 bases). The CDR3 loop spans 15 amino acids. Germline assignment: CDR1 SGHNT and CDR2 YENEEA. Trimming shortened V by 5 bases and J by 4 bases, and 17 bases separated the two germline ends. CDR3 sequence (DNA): TGTGCCAGCAGCCTAGGCGGGGGGCAGAGCACTGAAGCTTTCTTT. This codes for CASSLGGGQSTEAFF.

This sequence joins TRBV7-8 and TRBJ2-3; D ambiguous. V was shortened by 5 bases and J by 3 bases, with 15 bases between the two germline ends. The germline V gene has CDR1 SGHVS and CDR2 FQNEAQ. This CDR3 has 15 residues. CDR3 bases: TGTGCCAGCAGCCTCGCGATCGTGGTTACAGATACGCAGTATTTT. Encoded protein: CASSLAIVVTDTQYF. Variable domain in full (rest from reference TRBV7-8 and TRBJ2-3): GAGVSQSPRYKVAKRGQDVALRCDPISGHVSLFWYQQALGQGPEFLTYFQNEAQLDKSGLPSDRFFAERPEGSVSTLKIQRTQQEDSAVYLCASSLAIVVTDTQYFGPGTRLTVL.

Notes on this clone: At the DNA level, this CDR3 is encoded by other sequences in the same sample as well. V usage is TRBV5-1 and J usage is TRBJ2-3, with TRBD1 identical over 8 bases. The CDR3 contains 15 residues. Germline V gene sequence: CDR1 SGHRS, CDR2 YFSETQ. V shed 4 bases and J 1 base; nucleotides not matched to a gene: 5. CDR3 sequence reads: CASSALTGGTDTQYF. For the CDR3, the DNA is TGCGCCAGCAGCGCACTGACAGGGGGCACAGATACGCAGTATTTT. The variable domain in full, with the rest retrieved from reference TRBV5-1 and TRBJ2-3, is KAGVTQTPRYLIKTRGQQVTLSCSPISGHRSVSWYQQTPGQGLQFLFEYFSETQRNKGNFPGRFSGRQFSNSRSEMNVSTLELGDSALYLCASSALTGGTDTQYFGPGTRLTVL.

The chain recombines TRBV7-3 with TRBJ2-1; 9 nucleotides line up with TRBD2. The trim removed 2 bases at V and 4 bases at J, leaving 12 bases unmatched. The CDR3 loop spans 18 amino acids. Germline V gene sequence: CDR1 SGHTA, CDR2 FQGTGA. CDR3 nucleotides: TGTGCCAGCAGCTTAGAATCGTGGGGGCTAGCGGGGTACAATGAGCAGTTCTTC. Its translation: CASSLESWGLAGYNEQFF.

CDR3: CASSFRGRSYEQYF. Written as DNA, the CDR3 is TGTGCCAGCAGCTTCAGGGGTAGGTCCTACGAGCAGTACTTC. The gene calls are TRBV7-9 and TRBJ2-7, with D perhaps TRBD1 (6 bases). The length of the CDR3 is 14 residues. Trimming pared 3 bases from V and 1 base from J, leaving 10 bases between. The germline CDR1 and CDR2 sequences are SEHNR and FQNEAQ (reference sequence).

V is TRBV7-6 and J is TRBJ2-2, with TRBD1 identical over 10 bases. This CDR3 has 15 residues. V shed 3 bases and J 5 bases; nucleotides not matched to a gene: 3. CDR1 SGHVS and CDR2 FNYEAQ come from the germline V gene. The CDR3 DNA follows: TGTGCCAGCAGCTTGGGACAGGGGTGGACCGGGGAGCTGTTTTTT. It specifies CASSLGQGWTGELFF.

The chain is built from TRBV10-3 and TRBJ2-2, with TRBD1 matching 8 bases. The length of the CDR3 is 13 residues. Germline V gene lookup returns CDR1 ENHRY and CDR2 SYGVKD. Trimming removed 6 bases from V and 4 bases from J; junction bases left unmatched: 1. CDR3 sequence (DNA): TGTGCCATCAGGGACAGGGCCACCGGGGAGCTGTTTTTT. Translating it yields CAIRDRATGELFF.

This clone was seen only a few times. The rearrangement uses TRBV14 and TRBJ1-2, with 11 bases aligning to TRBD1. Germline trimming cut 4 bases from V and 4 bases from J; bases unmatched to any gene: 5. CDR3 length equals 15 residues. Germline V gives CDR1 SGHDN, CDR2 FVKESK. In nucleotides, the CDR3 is TGTGCCAGCAGCCGGGGGACAGGGGGAGGCTATGGCTACACCTTC. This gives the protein CASSRGTGGGYGYTF. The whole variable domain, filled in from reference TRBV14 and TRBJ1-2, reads EAGVTQFPSHSVIEKGQTVTLRCDPISGHDNLYWYRRVMGKEIKFLLHFVKESKQDESGMPNNRFLAERTGGTYSTLKVQPAELEDSGVYFCASSRGTGGGYGYTFGSGTRLTVV.

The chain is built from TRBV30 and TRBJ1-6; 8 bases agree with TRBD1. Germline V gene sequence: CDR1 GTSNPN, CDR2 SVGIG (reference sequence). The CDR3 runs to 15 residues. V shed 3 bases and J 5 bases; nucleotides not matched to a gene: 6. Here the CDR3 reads CAWRLMGQDNSPLHF. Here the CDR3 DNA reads TGTGCCTGGAGGTTAATGGGACAGGATAATTCACCCCTCCACTTT.

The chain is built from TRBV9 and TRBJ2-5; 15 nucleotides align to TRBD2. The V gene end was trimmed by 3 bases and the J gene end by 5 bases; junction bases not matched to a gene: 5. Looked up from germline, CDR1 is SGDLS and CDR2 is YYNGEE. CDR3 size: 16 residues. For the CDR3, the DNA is TGTGCCAGCAGCGCTGGGACTAGCGGGGGGTCGGAGACCCAGTACTTC. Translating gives CASSAGTSGGSETQYF.

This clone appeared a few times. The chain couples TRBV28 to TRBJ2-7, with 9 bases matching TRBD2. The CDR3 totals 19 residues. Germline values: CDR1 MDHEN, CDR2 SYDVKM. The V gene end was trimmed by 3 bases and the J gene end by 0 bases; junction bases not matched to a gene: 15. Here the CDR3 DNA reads TGTGCCAGCAGTTTCCCGTTTACAGCGGGAGGTCCTAGCTCCTACGAGCAGTACTTC. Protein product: CASSFPFTAGGPSSYEQYF.

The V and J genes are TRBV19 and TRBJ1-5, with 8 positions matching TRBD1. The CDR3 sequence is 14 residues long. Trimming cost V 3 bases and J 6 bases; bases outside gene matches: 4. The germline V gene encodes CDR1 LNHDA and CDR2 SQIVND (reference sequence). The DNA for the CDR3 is TGTGCCAGTAGTATTGACAGGGGAAGTCAGCCCCAGCATTTT. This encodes CASSIDRGSQPQHF.

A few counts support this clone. CDR3 residues: CASSILAGGLGEQFF. In nucleotides, the CDR3 is TGTGCCAGTAGTATTCTAGCGGGGGGGCTCGGTGAGCAGTTCTTC. The genes are TRBV19 and TRBJ2-1; 12 bases align to TRBD2. CDR3 length: 15 amino acids. Per the germline V gene, CDR1 is LNHDA and CDR2 is SQIVND (reference sequence). V gave up 3 bases and J gave up 9 bases; unmatched junction bases: 6.